The next 2 T cell receptor beta chains were all read from a single sample in a study of identical twins. Via MiXCR, TCRdb re-called the 5' RACE reads, giving one row per CDR3 protein. The sample has 1,800,000 or so distinct CDR3 sequences; around a third are singletons. The sample was cord blood. All receptors derive from a newborn girl in good health.

The chain has TRBV4-1 and TRBJ2-5; D may match TRBD1 or TRBD2 (6 bases each). The CDR3 loop spans 17 amino acids. Germline V gives CDR1 MGHRA, CDR2 YSYEKL. The germline V and J ends were trimmed by 0 bases and 11 bases, with 25 bases remaining between them. DNA of the CDR3: TGCGCCAGCAGCCAAGATTGGTCCAGGGGACTCTACAATGAGCAGTACTTC. Residues: CASSQDWSRGLYNEQYF.

The chain combines TRBV2 with TRBJ2-4; D unclear. V lost 3 bases, J lost 5 bases, and 2 bases lay in between. Germline CDR1 SNHLY, CDR2 FYNNEI. This CDR3 contains 11 residues. The CDR3 DNA reads as TGTGCCAGCAGTGAGGAAAACATTCAGTACTTC. It codes for CASSEENIQYF.